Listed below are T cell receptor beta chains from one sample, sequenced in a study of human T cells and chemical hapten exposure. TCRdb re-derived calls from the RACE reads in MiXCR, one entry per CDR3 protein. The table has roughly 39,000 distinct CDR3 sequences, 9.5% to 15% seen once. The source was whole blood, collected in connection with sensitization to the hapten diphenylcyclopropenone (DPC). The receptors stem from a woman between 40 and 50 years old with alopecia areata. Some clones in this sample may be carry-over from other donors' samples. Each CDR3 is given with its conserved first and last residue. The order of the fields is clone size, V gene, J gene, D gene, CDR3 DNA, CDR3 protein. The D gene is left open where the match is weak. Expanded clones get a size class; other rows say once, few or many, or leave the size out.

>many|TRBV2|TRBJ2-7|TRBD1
TGTGCCAGCAGTGAACCGTGGACAGGGCTCGATTACGAGCAGTACTTC
CASSEPWTGLDYEQYF
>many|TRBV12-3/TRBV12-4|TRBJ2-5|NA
TGTGCCAGCAGTTTAAACTGGGAGACCCAGTACTTC
CASSLNWETQYF
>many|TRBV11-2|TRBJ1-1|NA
TGTGCGGGTGGCGGCAGTAACATGAACACTGAAGCTTTCTTT
CAGGGSNMNTEAFF
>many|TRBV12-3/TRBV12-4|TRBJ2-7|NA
TGTGCCAGCAGTTTTCAGCCCAGGGGCGACGAGCAGTACTTC
CASSFQPRGDEQYF
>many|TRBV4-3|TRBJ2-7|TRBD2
TGCGCCAGCAGCCAGGGGAGGGCCTCCTACGAGCAGTACTTC
CASSQGRASYEQYF
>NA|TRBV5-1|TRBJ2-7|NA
TGCGCCAGCAGCTTAACCCCCTCGGGCCACGAGCAGTACTTC
CASSLTPSGHEQYF
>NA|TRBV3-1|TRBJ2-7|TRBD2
TGTGCCAGCAGCCCACGGGGGACTAGCGGGAGAAACGAGCAGTACTTC
CASSPRGTSGRNEQYF
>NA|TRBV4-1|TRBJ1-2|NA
TGCGCCAGCAGCCAAGACGTCCTGGCCCGAGGCTACACCTTC
CASSQDVLARGYTF
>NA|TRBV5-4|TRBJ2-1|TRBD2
TGTGCCAGCAGCTTGCCGGGAGGGCGGAGTAATGAGCAGTTCTTC
CASSLPGGRSNEQFF
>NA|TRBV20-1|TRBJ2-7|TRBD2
TGCAGTGCTAGAAGGCTGACTAGCGGGAACGGAGAGCAGTACTTC
CSARRLTSGNGEQYF
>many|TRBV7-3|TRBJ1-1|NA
TGTGCCAGCGGGTCAGACAGGAACACTGAAGCTTTCTTT
CASGSDRNTEAFF
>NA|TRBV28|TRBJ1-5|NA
TGTGCCAGCAGTTTATTAGACGGGAGCAATCAGCCCCAGCATTTT
CASSLLDGSNQPQHF
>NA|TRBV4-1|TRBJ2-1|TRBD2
TGCGCCAGCAGCCAAGAGATAGCGGGAGGGCCTTACAATGAGCAGTTCTTC
CASSQEIAGGPYNEQFF
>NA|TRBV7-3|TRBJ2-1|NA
TGTGCCAGCAGCTTAGGTATAGCGGAAAATGAGCAGTTCTTC
CASSLGIAENEQFF
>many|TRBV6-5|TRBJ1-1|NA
TGTGCCAGCAGTTACGAAACGGGTATCACTGAAGCTTTCTTT
CASSYETGITEAFF
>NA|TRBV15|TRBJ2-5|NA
TGTGCCACCAGCAGACCACAACAGACCCAGTACTTC
CATSRPQQTQYF
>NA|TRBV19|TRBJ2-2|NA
TGTGCCAGTAGTGAGCCCGGGGCGAACACCGGGGAGCTGTTTTTT
CASSEPGANTGELFF
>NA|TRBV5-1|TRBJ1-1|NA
TGCGCCAGCAGCTTGCTGGGGTCGGACACTGAAGCTTTCTTT
CASSLLGSDTEAFF
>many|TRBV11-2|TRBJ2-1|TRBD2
TGTGCCAGCAGCTTAGAAGCGGGGGCCTACTACAATGAGCAGTTCTTC
CASSLEAGAYYNEQFF
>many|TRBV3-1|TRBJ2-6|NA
TGTGCCAGCAGCCAAGATCAACCATCCCCCTCTGGGGCCAACGTCCTGACTTTC
CASSQDQPSPSGANVLTF
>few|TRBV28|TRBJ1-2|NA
TGTGCCACCCATGAAGGAATCAACTATGGCTACACCTTC
CATHEGINYGYTF
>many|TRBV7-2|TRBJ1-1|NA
TGTGCCAGCAGCTTAGAGGGACGGGCTTTCTTT
CASSLEGRAFF
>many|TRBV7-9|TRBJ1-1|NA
TGTGCCATACCCCGGGACATTTGGCCTGTGGTCTTT
CAIPRDIWPVVF
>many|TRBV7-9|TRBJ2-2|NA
TGTGCCAGCAGCCCTGACCGATACACCGGGGAGCTGTTTTTT
CASSPDRYTGELFF
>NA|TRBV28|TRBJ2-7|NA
TGTGCCAGCAGCCGGGACCGGCCACTCTACGAGCAGTACTTC
CASSRDRPLYEQYF
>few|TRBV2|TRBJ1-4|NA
TGTGCCAGTCGGAGGGAAACTAATGAAAAACTGTTTTTT
CASRRETNEKLFF
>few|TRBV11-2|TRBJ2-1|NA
TGTGCCAGCGAGACCTACAATGAGCAGTTCTTC
CASETYNEQFF
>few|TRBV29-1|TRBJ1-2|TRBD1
TGCAGCGTGAAGGGGGCGGAACAGGGTGCCCAACTCCGGTATGGCTACACCTTC
CSVKGAEQGAQLRYGYTF
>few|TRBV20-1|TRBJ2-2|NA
TGCAGTGCCCCGCGTGGGGCGATAAACACCGGGGAGCTGTTTTTT
CSAPRGAINTGELFF
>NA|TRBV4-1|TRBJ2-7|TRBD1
TGCGCCAGCAGCCACTTGACAGGGGAGCAGTACTTC
CASSHLTGEQYF
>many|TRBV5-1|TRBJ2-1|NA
TGCGCCAGCAGCTTGGTCTGGCAGGCTAAGAGTGAGCAGTTCTTC
CASSLVWQAKSEQFF
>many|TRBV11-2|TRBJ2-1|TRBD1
TGTGCCAGCAGTAGCCACAGGGGCTACAATGAGCAGTTCTTC
CASSSHRGYNEQFF
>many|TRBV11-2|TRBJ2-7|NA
TGTGCCAGCAGCTTCAGTGGGGTGTCGTACTTC
CASSFSGVSYF
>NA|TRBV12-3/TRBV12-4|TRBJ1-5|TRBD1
TGTGCCAGCAGCCCGGGACAGGAGGTTGGGCCCCAGCATTTT
CASSPGQEVGPQHF
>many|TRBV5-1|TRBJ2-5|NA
TGCGCCAGCAGCCGGACGCCCCAAGAGACCCAGTACTTC
CASSRTPQETQYF
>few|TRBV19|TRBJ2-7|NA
TGTGCCAGTAGTATAGGCAGTACACCCTCCTACGAGCAGTACTTC
CASSIGSTPSYEQYF
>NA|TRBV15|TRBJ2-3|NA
TGTGCCACCAGCAGCTTCCGGGGGGATACGCAGTATTTT
CATSSFRGDTQYF
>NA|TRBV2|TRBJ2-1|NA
TGTGCCAGCAGTGAATGGTGGGGCAATGAGCAGTTCTTC
CASSEWWGNEQFF